A single sample is the source of the 22 T cell receptor beta chains below, sequenced in a study of regulatory T cells in long-lasting Graves disease (dated by TCRdb to 2020 to 2022). The library relied on multiplex PCR. Reads for this sample came from an Illumina HiSeq 4000. iRepertoire HTBI primers and Arm-PCR amplification of CDR3 regions were used to construct TCR beta libraries. TCRdb cleaned the public reads at Q25 with fastp, built clones with MiXCR and kept in-frame beta chains. Rows with a matching CDR3 protein are joined into one entry that keeps the most common DNA and genes. Here the sample has roughly 400,000 distinct CDR3 sequences; less than 25% occur a single time. Under 25% of the sample rests with the top ten. The time point label corresponds to: persistent/refractory GD, antithyroid drugs over 5 years with positive TRAb. For both TCR sequencing and RNA sequencing, RNA was extracted from PBMCs in TRIzol.

The sequencing used peripheral blood mononuclear cells (PBMCs), collected when the disease was refractory, from a patient treated with antithyroid drugs. The origin of the receptors is a female donor with Graves disease.

This clonotype has ten or more counts. This chain links TRBV7-2 with TRBJ2-7, with no clear D. The germline V and J ends were trimmed by 2 bases and 3 bases, with 11 bases remaining between them. Germline V lookup: CDR1 SGHTA, CDR2 FQGNSA. The CDR3 runs to 14 residues. The CDR3 coding sequence is TGTGCCAGCAGCTTAAACGGCTATAGCTACGAGCAGTACTTC. This translates into CASSLNGYSYEQYF.

The chain is built from TRBV11-3 and TRBJ2-7; 7 bases line up with TRBD2. The germline V gene encodes CDR1 SGHNT and CDR2 YENEEA. J gave up 3 bases and V 4 bases, and 6 bases lay outside the gene matches. This CDR3 region has 14 residues. As DNA, the CDR3 is TGTGCCAGCAGCTCTGGGGGGGGGGGCTACGAGCAGTACTTC. Translating it yields CASSSGGGGYEQYF.

This clonotype has ten or more counts. This sequence joins TRBV29-1 and TRBJ1-2; D ambiguous. The germline V gene encodes CDR1 SQVTM and CDR2 ANQGSEA. This CDR3 is built from 9 residues. V lost 6 bases, J lost 6 bases, and 5 bases lay in between. The CDR3 loop is CSVDHGYTF. DNA for the CDR3: TGCAGCGTGGACCATGGCTACACCTTC.

This clonotype appeared many times. The rearrangement joins TRBV6-5 to TRBJ2-7; 9 bases agree with TRBD1. The CDR3 has 15 residues. CDR1 and CDR2 from the germline V gene are MNHEY and SVGAGI. Germline trimming cut 0 bases from V and 5 bases from J; bases unmatched to any gene: 5. The CDR3 spells CASSYSEGQGHEQYF. The CDR3 region has the DNA TGTGCCAGCAGTTACTCCGAGGGACAGGGACACGAGCAGTACTTC.

The chain couples TRBV27 to TRBJ2-1; weak D call: TRBD2 (5 bases). The CDR3 runs to 16 residues. CDR1 and CDR2 (germline): MNHEY, SMNVEV (reference sequence). Trimming took 0 bases from V and 4 from J, leaving 13 bases between them. CDR3 coding DNA: TGTGCCAGCAGTTTATCTGCCGGGGAGAGGTACAATGAGCAGTTCTTC. This translates into CASSLSAGERYNEQFF.

This clonotype was counted a few times. The chain recombines TRBV25-1 with TRBJ1-1, with D possibly being TRBD1 (6 bases). The CDR3 runs to 14 residues. V lost 4 bases and J lost 13, with 22 bases in between. Germline loops: CDR1 MGHDK, CDR2 SYGVNS. The CDR3 DNA reads TGTGCCAGCAGTGTCAGGGGCCCTATAGGAGTGATTTTCTTT. Protein product: CASSVRGPIGVIFF.

The chain combines TRBV5-1 with TRBJ2-1; 14 bases line up with TRBD2. CDR3 size: 19 residues. The germline CDR1 and CDR2 sequences are SGHRS and YFSETQ. The V and J ends lost 3 bases and 5 bases, in that order; junction bases with no gene match: 13. CDR3 in amino acids: CASSWPTSGREVGHNEQFF. Here the CDR3 DNA reads TGCGCCAGCAGCTGGCCGACTAGCGGGAGGGAGGTGGGCCACAATGAGCAGTTCTTC.

The chain joins TRBV18 to TRBJ1-2; 9 bases align to TRBD1. Germline V lookup: CDR1 KGHSH, CDR2 LQKENI. Losses at the gene ends were 5 bases for V and 7 bases for J; bases not matched to a gene: 8. The CDR3 spans 14 residues. CDR3 coding DNA: TGTGCCAGCTCATCCGACAGGGGGGTGTTTGGCTACACCTTC. This codes for CASSSDRGVFGYTF.

In its sample, this clonotype was seen many times. The chain joins TRBV28 to TRBJ2-7; perhaps D is TRBD1 or TRBD2 (5 bases each). The V end lost 6 bases, the J end lost 0 bases, and 21 bases lay between the germline ends. Germline CDR1 MDHEN, CDR2 SYDVKM. This CDR3 comprises 17 residues. DNA of the CDR3: TGTGCCAGCAGACAAAATACCGGGACCGTTAGCTCCTACGAGCAGTACTTC. Translating gives CASRQNTGTVSSYEQYF.

The chain employs TRBV29-1 and TRBJ2-1, with TRBD2 matching 11 bases. CDR1 and CDR2 from the germline V gene are SQVTM and ANQGSEA. The CDR3 loop spans 13 amino acids. Losses at the gene ends were 4 bases for V and 5 bases for J; bases not matched to a gene: 1. The CDR3 sequence: CSVGLAGNNEQFF. CDR3 in DNA: TGCAGCGTTGGACTAGCGGGAAACAATGAGCAGTTCTTC.

This clonotype was found many times. The genes are TRBV3-1 and TRBJ2-7, with D perhaps matching TRBD1 (7 bases). The CDR3 contains 14 residues. In germline, CDR1 is LGHDT, CDR2 YNNKEL (reference sequence). Trimming removed 4 bases at V and 3 bases at J, with 13 bases between. The CDR3 region has the DNA TGTGCCAGCAGCCCCAGGGGGGACGGCTACGAGCAGTACTTC. Protein: CASSPRGDGYEQYF.

Comment on this clonotype: This may stem from a read error, because a much larger clone lies one nucleotide away. The CDR3 protein is CASSWEQGGAAEAFF. The CDR3, as DNA: TGCGCCAGCAGCTGGGAACAGGGGGGAGCCGCTGAAGCTTTCTTT. The V and J genes are TRBV5-1 and TRBJ1-1, with 8 bases fitting TRBD1. The germline V gene encodes CDR1 SGHRS and CDR2 YFSETQ. J lost 6 bases, V lost 3 bases, and 10 bases had no gene match. The CDR3 consists of 15 residues. Looking up the rest from reference TRBV5-1 and TRBJ1-1 gives the full variable domain: KAGVTQTPRYLIKTRGQQVTLSCSPISGHRSVSWYQQTPGQGLQFLFEYFSETQRNKGNFPGRFSGRQFSNSRSEMNVSTLELGDSALYLCASSWEQGGAAEAFFGQGTRLTVV.

This clonotype was detected many times. The chain recombines TRBV6-2 or TRBV6-3 with TRBJ2-7, with a possible D match to TRBD1 (6 bases). With 6 bases removed from V and 3 bases from J, the gap between germline ends came to 12 bases. Germline values: CDR1 MNHEY, CDR2 SVGEGT. This CDR3 has 13 residues. CDR3 nucleotides: TGTGCCAGCAGCACAGGGCTTTACTACGAGCAGTACTTC. It codes for CASSTGLYYEQYF.

This clonotype was counted only a few times. The CDR3 sequence: CASTPSGTETLMYGYTF. CDR3 DNA sequence: TGTGCCAGTACCCCGTCCGGGACAGAAACCCTAATGTATGGCTACACCTTC. The chain joins TRBV19 to TRBJ1-2; TRBD1 matches at 7 bases. The CDR3 is 17 amino acids. With 7 bases clipped from V and 5 bases from J, the junction kept 19 bases outside the gene matches. CDR1 and CDR2 from the germline V gene are LNHDA and SQIVND (reference sequence).

The V and J genes are TRBV3-1 and TRBJ2-1, with 7 positions matching TRBD2. Per the germline V gene, CDR1 is LGHDT and CDR2 is YNNKEL (reference sequence). This CDR3 has 14 residues. Trimming took 5 bases from V and 9 from J; bases not matched to a gene: 10. The CDR3 sequence is CASSTRLAGTEQFF. The CDR3 region has the DNA TGTGCCAGCAGCACCCGACTAGCAGGGACTGAGCAGTTCTTC.

This clonotype occurred many times. The V call is TRBV2, the J call TRBJ2-7, with unresolved D. Trimming removed 8 bases at V and 1 base at J, with 18 bases between. Germline V gene lookup returns CDR1 SNHLY and CDR2 FYNNEI. The CDR3 is 15 amino acids. Written as DNA, the CDR3 is TGTGCCAGCGAAACCCCCGATGGTAGGTCCTACGAGCAGTACTTC. Translating it yields CASETPDGRSYEQYF.

This clonotype was recorded a few times. The chain links TRBV10-2 to TRBJ1-1; the match to TRBD1 covers 8 bases. The CDR3 has 16 residues. Germline loops: CDR1 WSHSY, CDR2 SAAADI. V gave up 3 bases and J gave up 4 bases; unmatched junction bases: 10. As DNA, the CDR3 is TGCGCCAGCAGTGACCAGACAGGGGCGGGGGGCACTGAAGCTTTCTTT. As protein: CASSDQTGAGGTEAFF.

Note on this clonotype: This may arise from a read error, as a much more abundant clone is one base away. The V call is TRBV18, the J call TRBJ2-5, with 7 positions matching TRBD1. The CDR3 consists of 14 residues. The V gene's germline CDR1 is KGHSH and CDR2 LQKENI. The CDR3 bases are TGTGCCGGCTCACCACTGGGACAGAAAGAGACCCAGTACTTC. This gives the protein CAGSPLGQKETQYF.

This clonotype was observed a handful of times. The J gene is TRBJ2-2, the V gene TRBV7-2, with D tentatively TRBD2 (5 bases). CDR1 SGHTA and CDR2 FQGNSA come from the germline V gene. CDR3 length equals 15 residues. V was shortened by 1 base and J by 2 bases, with 8 bases between the two germline ends. CDR3 nucleotides: TGTGCCAGCAGCTTAGGGAGCGGAAACACCGGGGAGCTGTTTTTT. It is translated as CASSLGSGNTGELFF.

Many counts were recorded for this clonotype. The CDR3 DNA is TGCAGCGTTGAAAAATTTGGTGCCGAAGGGGGGACCTACGAGCAGTACTTC. Protein: CSVEKFGAEGGTYEQYF. The rearrangement uses TRBV29-1 and TRBJ2-7; D tentatively reads TRBD1 or TRBD2 (6 bases each). The CDR3 is made up of 17 amino acids. Trimming took 2 bases from V and 2 from J, leaving 22 bases between them. Looked up from germline, CDR1 is SQVTM and CDR2 is ANQGSEA.

The CDR3 DNA reads TGTGCCAGTAGTATAGACGACAGAACCCAAGAGACCCAGTACTTC. It codes for CASSIDDRTQETQYF. The rearrangement uses TRBV19 and TRBJ2-5; D is perhaps TRBD1 (5 bases). CDR3 size: 15 residues. Germline CDR1 LNHDA, CDR2 SQIVND (reference sequence). The V gene lost 0 bases and the J gene lost 1 base, with 9 bases spanning the gap.

This clonotype was seen a few times. CDR3 in amino acids: CASSPQGAVNTEAFF. In nucleotides, the CDR3 is TGCGCCAGCAGCCCGCAGGGGGCTGTGAACACTGAAGCTTTCTTT. The chain is built from TRBV4-1 and TRBJ1-1; TRBD1 aligns across 8 bases. Germline V gene data show CDR1 as MGHRA and CDR2 as YSYEKL. Losses at the gene ends were 4 bases for V and 0 bases for J; bases not matched to a gene: 4. This CDR3 comprises 15 residues.